The 2 T cell receptor beta chains below come from one sample, sequenced in a study of CD8+ T cells in alopecia areata listed by TCRdb under 2018. Library prep was done by the immunoSEQ multiplex PCR assay. For TCR sequencing, RNA was extracted from every sample and reverse transcribed into cDNA to serve as template. Entries here come from immuneACCESS through TCRdb and include only in-frame sequences with V and J called. Some clones fail to appear in such tables; in the studies checked, an unresolved V gene covers under half of the shortfall, and the cause of the remainder is unknown. This sample gives around 150,000 clones in total; 62% of them show up just once. The ten largest clones capture about 38% of the sample. Sequenced: CD8+ T cells sorted from blood. These TCRs come from a human donor in good health.

This clone was counted at least ten times. The chain has TRBV5-6 and TRBJ2-7; the D gene is possibly TRBD2 (6 bases). The CDR3 sequence is 15 residues long. V dropped 0 bases and J dropped 2 bases, with 12 bases sitting between them. The germline CDR1 and CDR2 sequences are SGHDT and YYEEEE. The CDR3 loop is CASSLVPGVAYEQYF. For the CDR3, the DNA is TGTGCCAGCAGCTTGGTTCCGGGGGTAGCCTACGAGCAGTACTTC.

The V call is TRBV5-6, the J call TRBJ2-5, with D possibly being TRBD1 (5 bases). V lost 1 base to trimming and J lost 2 bases, with 15 bases between them. Germline CDR1 reads SGHDT; CDR2 reads YYEEEE. The CDR3 spans 16 residues. DNA of the CDR3: TGTGCCAGCAGCTTGCCACACTCTAAGGGGCAAGAGACCCAGTACTTC. As protein: CASSLPHSKGQETQYF. Complete variable domain (other parts from reference TRBV5-6 and TRBJ2-5): DAGVTQSPTHLIKTRGQQVTLRCSPKSGHDTVSWYQQALGQGPQFIFQYYEEEERQRGNFPDRFSGHQFPNYSSELNVNALLLGDSALYLCASSLPHSKGQETQYFGPGTRLLVL.